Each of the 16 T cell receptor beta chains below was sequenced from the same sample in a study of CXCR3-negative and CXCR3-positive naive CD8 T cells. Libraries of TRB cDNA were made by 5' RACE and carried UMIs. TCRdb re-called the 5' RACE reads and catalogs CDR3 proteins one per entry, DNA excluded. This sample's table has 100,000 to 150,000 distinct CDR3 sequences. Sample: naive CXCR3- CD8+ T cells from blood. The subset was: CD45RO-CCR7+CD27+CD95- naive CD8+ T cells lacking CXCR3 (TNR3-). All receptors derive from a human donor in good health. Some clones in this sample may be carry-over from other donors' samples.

CDR3: CASSRALTPDTQYF. The chain joins TRBV4-3 to TRBJ2-3. CDR1 LGHNA and CDR2 YSLEER come from the germline V gene. The CDR3 is 14 residues long.

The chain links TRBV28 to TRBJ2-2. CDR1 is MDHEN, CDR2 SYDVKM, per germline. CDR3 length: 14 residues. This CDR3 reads CASSFSANTGELFF. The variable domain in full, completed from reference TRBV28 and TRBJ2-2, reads DVKVTQSSRYLVKRTGEKVFLECVQDMDHENMFWYRQDPGLGLRLIYFSYDVKMKEKGDIPEGYSVSREKKERFSLILESASTNQTSMYLCASSFSANTGELFFGEGSRLTVL.

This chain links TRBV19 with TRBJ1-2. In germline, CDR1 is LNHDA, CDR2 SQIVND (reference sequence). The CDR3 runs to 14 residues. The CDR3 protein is CASSIGTEYYGYTF.

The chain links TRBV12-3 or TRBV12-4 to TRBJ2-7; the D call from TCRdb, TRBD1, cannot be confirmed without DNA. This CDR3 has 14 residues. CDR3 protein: CASSAPQGFYEQYF.

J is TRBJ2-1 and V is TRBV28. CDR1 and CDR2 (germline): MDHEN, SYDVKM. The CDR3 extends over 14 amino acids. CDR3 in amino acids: CASSPDGSYNEQFF.

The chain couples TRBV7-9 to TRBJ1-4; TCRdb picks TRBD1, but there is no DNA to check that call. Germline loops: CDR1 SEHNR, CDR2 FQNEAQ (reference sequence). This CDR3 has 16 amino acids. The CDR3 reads CASSLERAGEREKLFF.

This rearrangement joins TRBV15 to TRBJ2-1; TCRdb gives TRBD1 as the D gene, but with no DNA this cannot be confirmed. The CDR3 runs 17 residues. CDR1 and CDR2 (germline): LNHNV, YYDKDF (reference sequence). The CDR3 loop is CATSRDYDAGQGNEQFF. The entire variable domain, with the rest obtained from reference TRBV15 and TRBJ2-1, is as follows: DAMVIQNPRYQVTQFGKPVTLSCSQTLNHNVMYWYQQKSSQAPKLLFHYYDKDFNNEADTPDNFQSRRPNTSFCFLDIRSPGLGDTAMYLCATSRDYDAGQGNEQFFGPGTRLTVL.

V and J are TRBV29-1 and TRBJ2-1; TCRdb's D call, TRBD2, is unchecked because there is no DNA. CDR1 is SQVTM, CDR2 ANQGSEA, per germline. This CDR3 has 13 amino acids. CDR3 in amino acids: CSVPGGTHYTQFF.

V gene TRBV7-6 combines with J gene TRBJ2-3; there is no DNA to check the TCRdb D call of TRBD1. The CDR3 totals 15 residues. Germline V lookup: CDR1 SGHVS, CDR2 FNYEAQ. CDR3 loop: CASSETGGGTDTQYF.

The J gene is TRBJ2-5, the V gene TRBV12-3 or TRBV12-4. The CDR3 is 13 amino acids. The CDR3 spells CASSLVSKETQYF.

The CDR3 sequence: CASSFVGGNEKLFF. The chain joins TRBV5-5 to TRBJ1-4; the D gene TCRdb calls, TRBD1, cannot be checked with no DNA. The germline V gene encodes CDR1 SGHKS and CDR2 YYEKEE (reference sequence). There are 14 residues in the CDR3.

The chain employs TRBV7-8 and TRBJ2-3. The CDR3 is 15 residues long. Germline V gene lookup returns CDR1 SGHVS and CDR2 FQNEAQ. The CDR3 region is CASSQALMWADTQYF.

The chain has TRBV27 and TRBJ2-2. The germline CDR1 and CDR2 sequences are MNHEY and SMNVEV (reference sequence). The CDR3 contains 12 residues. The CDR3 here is CASSDFTGELFF.

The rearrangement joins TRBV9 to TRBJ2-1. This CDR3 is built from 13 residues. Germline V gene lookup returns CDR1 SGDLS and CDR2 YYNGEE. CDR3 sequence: CASSVGTKNEQFF.

The chain's CDR3 is CASSLNPPSVSGSSDNEQFF. The chain couples TRBV7-3 to TRBJ2-1; lacking DNA, the TRBD1 call made by TCRdb goes unchecked. This CDR3 is 20 amino acids long. Germline V CDR1 and CDR2: SGHTA, FQGTGA.

CDR3: CASSLLAGGPGNEQFF. This sequence joins TRBV7-2 and TRBJ2-1; the TCRdb call, TRBD2, lacks DNA for checking. The CDR3 has 16 amino acids. Germline CDR1 is SGHTA and CDR2 is FQGNSA. Looking up the rest from reference TRBV7-2 and TRBJ2-1 gives the full variable domain: GAGVSQSPSNKVTEKGKDVELRCDPISGHTALYWYRQSLGQGLEFLIYFQGNSAPDKSGLPSDRFSAERTGGSVSTLTIQRTQQEDSAVYLCASSLLAGGPGNEQFFGPGTRLTVL.